This T cell receptor (beta chain) comes out of a study of CD8 T cells in ankylosing spondylitis. Regarding the study as a whole: There were earlier reports of some motif variants in reactive arthritis synovial fluid and blood. Reportedly, matched ankylosing spondylitis synovial fluid was significantly enriched for disease-linked clones. Clones linked with disease were CD8+ and fairly uncommon in the peripheral blood. Seemingly distinctive of ankylosing spondylitis blood was a TCR beta motif formed by eight highly homologous variants.

Researchers built TCR beta libraries using quantitative 5'-RACE with molecular barcodes. TCRdb processed the 5' RACE reads anew with MiXCR; each CDR3 protein has one entry. Found here are approximately 540,000 distinct CDR3 sequences, 12% of them singletons; the top ten hold under 7.5%. The CDR3 consists of 12 residues. V gave up 5 bases and J gave up 10 bases, with 14 bases separating them. Germline CDR1 MRHNA, CDR2 SNTAGT. On this clonotype itself: The antigen is unknown.

The source is a male donor with ankylosing spondylitis. The gene calls are TRBV6-4 and TRBJ2-5; the D gene is possibly TRBD1 (5 bases). Sequences were obtained from blood, either unsorted or a sorted T cell fraction (not recorded which). Written as DNA, the CDR3 is TGTGCCAGCAGTCTGGACGGCGGACACCAGTACTTC. Translated: CASSLDGGHQYF.